This T cell receptor beta chain was recorded in a study of T cells in Graves' hyperthyroidism and ophthalmopathy. What was amplified from RNA transcripts were TCR beta CDR3 regions. Using the HTBI primer set, a first-round RT-PCR was run on the TCR CDR3. MiXCR, applied by TCRdb to the multiplex PCR reads, yields one record per CDR3 protein. The repertoire holds fewer than 200,000 distinct CDR3 sequences, with around 15% as singletons. The CDR3 is made up of 12 amino acids. Germline V gene data show CDR1 as DFQATT and CDR2 as SNEGSKA (reference sequence). Trimming at V came to 6 bases and at J to 5 bases, leaving 6 bases not matched to a gene.

Sequencing was carried out using blood. V and J are TRBV20-1 and TRBJ1-1; 7 bases are a match to TRBD1. The clonotype originates from a woman between 45 and 65 years old with Graves' hyperthyroidism. CDR3 protein: CSAPSGGTEAFF. The CDR3 DNA sequence: TGCAGTGCCCCCTCAGGGGGGACTGAAGCTTTCTTT.